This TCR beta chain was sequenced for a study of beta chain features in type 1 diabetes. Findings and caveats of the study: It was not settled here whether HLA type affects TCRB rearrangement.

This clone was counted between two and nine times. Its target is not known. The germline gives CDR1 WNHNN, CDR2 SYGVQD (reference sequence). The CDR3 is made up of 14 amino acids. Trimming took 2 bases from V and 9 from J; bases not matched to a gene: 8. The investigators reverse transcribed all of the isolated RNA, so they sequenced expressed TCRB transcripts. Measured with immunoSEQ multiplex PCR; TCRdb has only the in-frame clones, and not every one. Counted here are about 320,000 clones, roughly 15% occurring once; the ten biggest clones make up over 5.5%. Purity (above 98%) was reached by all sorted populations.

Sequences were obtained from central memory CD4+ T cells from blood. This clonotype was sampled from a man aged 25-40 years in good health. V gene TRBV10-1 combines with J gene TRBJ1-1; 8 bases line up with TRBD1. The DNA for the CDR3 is TGCGCCAGCAGTGAGCAGAAGGACAGGGAAAAAGCTTTCTTT. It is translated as CASSEQKDREKAFF.